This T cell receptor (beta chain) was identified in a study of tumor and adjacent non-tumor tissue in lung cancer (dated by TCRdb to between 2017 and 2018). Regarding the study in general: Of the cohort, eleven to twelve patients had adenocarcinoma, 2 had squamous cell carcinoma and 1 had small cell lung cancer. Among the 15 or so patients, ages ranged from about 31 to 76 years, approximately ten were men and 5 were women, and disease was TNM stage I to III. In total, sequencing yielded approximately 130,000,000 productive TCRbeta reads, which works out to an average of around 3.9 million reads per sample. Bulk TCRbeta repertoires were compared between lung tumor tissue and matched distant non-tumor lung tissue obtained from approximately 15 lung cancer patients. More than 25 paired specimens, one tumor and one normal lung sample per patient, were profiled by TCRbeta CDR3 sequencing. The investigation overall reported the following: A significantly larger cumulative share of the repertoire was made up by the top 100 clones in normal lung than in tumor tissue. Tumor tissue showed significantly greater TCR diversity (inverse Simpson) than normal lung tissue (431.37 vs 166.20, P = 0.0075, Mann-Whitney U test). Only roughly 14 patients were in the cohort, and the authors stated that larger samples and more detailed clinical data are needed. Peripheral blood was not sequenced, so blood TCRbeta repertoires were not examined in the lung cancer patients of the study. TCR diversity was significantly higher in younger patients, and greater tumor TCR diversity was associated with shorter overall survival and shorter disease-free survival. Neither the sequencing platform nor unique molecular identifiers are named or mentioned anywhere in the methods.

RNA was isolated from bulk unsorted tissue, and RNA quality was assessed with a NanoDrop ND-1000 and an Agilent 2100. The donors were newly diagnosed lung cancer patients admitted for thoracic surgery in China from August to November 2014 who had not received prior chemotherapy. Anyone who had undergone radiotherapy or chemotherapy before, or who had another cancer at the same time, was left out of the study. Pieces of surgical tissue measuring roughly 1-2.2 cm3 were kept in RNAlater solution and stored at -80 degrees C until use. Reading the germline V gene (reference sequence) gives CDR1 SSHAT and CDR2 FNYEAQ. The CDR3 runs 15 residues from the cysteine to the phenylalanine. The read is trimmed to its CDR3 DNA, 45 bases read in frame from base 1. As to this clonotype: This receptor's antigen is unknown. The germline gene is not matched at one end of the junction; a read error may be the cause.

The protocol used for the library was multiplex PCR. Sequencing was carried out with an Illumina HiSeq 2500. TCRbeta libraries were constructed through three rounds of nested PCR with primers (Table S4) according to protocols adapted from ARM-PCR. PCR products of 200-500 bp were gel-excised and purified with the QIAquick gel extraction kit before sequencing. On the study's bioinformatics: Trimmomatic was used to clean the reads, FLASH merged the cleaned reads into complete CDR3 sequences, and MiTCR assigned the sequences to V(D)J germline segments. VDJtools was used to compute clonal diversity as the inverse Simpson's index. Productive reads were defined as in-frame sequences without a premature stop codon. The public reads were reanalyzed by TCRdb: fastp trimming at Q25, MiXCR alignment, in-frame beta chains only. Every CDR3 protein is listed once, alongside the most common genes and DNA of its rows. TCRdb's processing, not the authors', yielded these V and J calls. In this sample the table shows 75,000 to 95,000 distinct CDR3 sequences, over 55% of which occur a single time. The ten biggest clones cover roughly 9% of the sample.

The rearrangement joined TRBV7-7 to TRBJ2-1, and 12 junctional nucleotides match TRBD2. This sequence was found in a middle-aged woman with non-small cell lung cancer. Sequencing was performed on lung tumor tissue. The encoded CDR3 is CASSQRTSGKSEKFF. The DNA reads TGTGCTAGCAGCCAACGGACTAGCGGGAAGTCTGAGAAGTTCTTC.